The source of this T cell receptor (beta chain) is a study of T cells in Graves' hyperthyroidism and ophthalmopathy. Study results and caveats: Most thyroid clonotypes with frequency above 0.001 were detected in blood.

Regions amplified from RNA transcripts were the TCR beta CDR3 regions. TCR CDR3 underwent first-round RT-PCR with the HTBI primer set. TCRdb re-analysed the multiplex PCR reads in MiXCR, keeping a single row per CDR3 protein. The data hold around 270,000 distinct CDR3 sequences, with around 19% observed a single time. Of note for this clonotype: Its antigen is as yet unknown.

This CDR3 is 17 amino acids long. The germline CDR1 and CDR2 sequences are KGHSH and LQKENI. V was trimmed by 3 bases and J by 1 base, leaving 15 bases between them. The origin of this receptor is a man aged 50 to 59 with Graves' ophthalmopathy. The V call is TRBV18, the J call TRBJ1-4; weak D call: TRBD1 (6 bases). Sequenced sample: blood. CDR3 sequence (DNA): TGTGCCAGCTCACCCATCAGGGGCTTGGGAACTAATGAAAAACTGTTTTTT. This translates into CASSPIRGLGTNEKLFF.